A single T cell receptor (beta chain) is shown here with its context. V lost 4 bases and J lost 7; bases outside the gene matches: 8. CDR1 and CDR2 (germline): SGDLS, YYNGEE. The CDR3 has 15 residues. This sample stems from a study of blood T cell repertoires in COVID-19. Looking at the study overall: The samples span acute and convalescent COVID-19 from the United States, Italy and Spain. The analysed material was cDNA or gDNA that came from T cells, B-cell-depleted T cells, or PBMCs.

As handled by the study authors: From reference gene primer amplification, estimates of nucleated cell counts were derived. Method: immunoSEQ multiplex PCR; TCRdb's copy keeps in-frame clones and lacks some. That table gives V, J and clone size, and the DNA gave D and trimming. The table lists approximately 200,000 clones, 80% to 85% of them singletons. The chain is built from TRBV9 and TRBJ1-6; 7 positions match TRBD1. The clonotype comes from a woman aged 55-69 years with acute or convalescent COVID-19. The sample was peripheral blood. CDR3 in DNA: TGTGCCAGCAGCCCCACCAGGGGGGTAAATTCACCCCTCCACTTT. This translates into CASSPTRGVNSPLHF.